This T cell receptor beta chain appears in the sequencing data of a study of shared clonotypes between healthy human individuals. In the study overall: Donor composition was a couple of women and three men, aged 18 to 49. The study, taken as a whole, reports: Shared across several donors were roughly 4.8% of the naive CD4 clonotypes. Naive subsets usually exceeded memory subsets in estimated richness.

The method was immunoSEQ multiplex PCR; TCRdb's version includes in-frame clones alone and lacks a portion of them. Here the sample spans 100,000 to 130,000 clones, about 70% being singletons. Of note for this clone: The antigen is undetermined.

This CDR3 region has 14 residues. The germline V gene has CDR1 SGDLS and CDR2 YYNGEE. Trimming took off 0 bases at V and 5 bases at J, with 11 bases between the two ends. The TCR sequence derives from a woman aged 25-40 years in good health. The sequenced sample consisted of memory CD8+ T cells sorted from blood. Subset defined: CD45RO+ cells pooled with CCR7-negative TemRA cells. J is TRBJ1-2 and V is TRBV9, with D unresolved. DNA of the CDR3: TGTGCCAGCAGCGTAGACCGGGAGGGTTATGGCTACACCTTC. Translating it yields CASSVDREGYGYTF.